This T cell receptor (beta chain) was recovered during a study of PD-L1 blockade in urothelial cancer. CDR1 is SGDLS and CDR2 is YYNGEE in the germline V gene. The CDR3 totals 15 residues. The germline V and J ends were trimmed by 0 bases and 0 bases, with 10 bases remaining between them. The method was immunoSEQ multiplex PCR; TCRdb's version includes in-frame clones alone and lacks a portion of them. The repertoire has approximately 67,000 clones, around 88% of them found once; the top ten carry 15%. Time point defined: pretreatment peripheral blood. Patient disease was locally advanced or metastatic urothelial carcinoma.

The sequencing here drew on PBMCs, taken around atezolizumab (anti-PD-L1) treatment. The chain is built from TRBV9 and TRBJ2-7; perhaps TRBD1 as D (6 bases). The source of this sequence is a man in his 60s with urothelial cancer. The CDR3 DNA reads TGTGCCAGCAGCGTAGCAATAGGGGGCTCCTACGAGCAGTACTTC. Amino acid sequence: CASSVAIGGSYEQYF.